The sequence of this T cell receptor (beta chain) was determined in a study of somatic mutations in cytotoxic T cells in rheumatoid arthritis. Study-wide context: Immediately following diagnosis and ahead of any treatment, patient blood (approximately 30 ml EDTA) was drawn. Study-wide findings and caveats: No multiple-comparison adjustment was applied to the slight TRBV07 underrepresentation in rheumatoid arthritis patients.

The CDR3 is 19 residues long. The ends lost 5 bases at V and 4 bases at J; junction bases unmatched: 20. Looked up from germline, CDR1 is PRHDT and CDR2 is FYEKMQ (reference sequence). Profiled with immunoSEQ multiplex PCR; TCRdb holds only in-frame clones, not every one. This sample yields some 17,000 clones, of which around 80% are seen a single time; approximately 19% belongs to the top ten. Positive magnetic bead selection isolated CD4+ and CD8+ cells, and flow cytometry checked purity. As regards this clone: The antigen remains unidentified.

The clonotype comes from an adult with rheumatoid arthritis. The chain links TRBV13 to TRBJ2-3; 8 nucleotides align to TRBD2. The sequenced sample was CD8+ T cells sorted from blood. The CDR3 DNA sequence: TGTGCCAGCAGCACCCTATCCGGCGGGGGGCCTAGTGGTCCAGATACGCAGTATTTT. It codes for CASSTLSGGGPSGPDTQYF.